The next 27 T cell receptor beta chains were all read from a single sample in a study of T cell repertoires in cytomegalovirus infection. The antigens for these receptors are not known. From the reads, TCRdb called clonotypes with MiXCR, one entry per CDR3 protein. The sample includes 110,000 or so distinct CDR3 sequences, 30% of them seen just once. The sample consisted of CD8+ T cells from cultured PBMCs, taken from culture after CMV antigen stimulation. The receptors shown here come from a human donor in good health (CMV status not recorded). Some clones in this sample may be carry-over from other donors' samples.

Concerning this clonotype itself: The junction departs from the called germline gene at one end, perhaps through a read error. The V call is TRBV7-9, the J call TRBJ2-7; 7 bases are shared with TRBD2. There are 12 residues in the CDR3. Germline lookup yields CDR1 SEHNR and CDR2 FQNEAQ (reference sequence). CDR3 nucleotide sequence: TGTGCCAGCAGCCCTCGCGCGGGGGTCTATGCCTTC. Protein product: CASSPRAGVYAF. Complete variable domain (other parts from reference TRBV7-9 and TRBJ2-7): DTGVSQNPRHKITKRGQNVTFRCDPISEHNRLYWYRQTLGQGPEFLTYFQNEAQLEKSRLLSDRFSAERPKGSFSTLEIQRTEQGDSAMYLCASSPRAGVYAFGPGTRLTVT.

In its sample, this clonotype was seen many times. The V gene is TRBV5-5, the J gene TRBJ1-2, with 9 nucleotides matching TRBD1. V shed 3 bases and J 9 bases; nucleotides not matched to a gene: 3. There are 12 residues in the CDR3. Germline CDR1 is SGHKS and CDR2 is YYEKEE (reference sequence). CDR3 sequence: CASSSTGGRYTF. The CDR3 coding sequence is TGTGCCAGCAGCTCGACAGGGGGGCGCTACACCTTC.

The rearrangement joins TRBV13 to TRBJ2-7; 7 bases line up with TRBD1. This CDR3 comprises 14 residues. CDR1 PRHDT and CDR2 FYEKMQ come from the germline V gene (reference sequence). V shed 5 bases and J 6 bases; nucleotides not matched to a gene: 10. The CDR3 protein is CASSTPGQSSEQYF. For the CDR3, the DNA is TGTGCCAGCAGCACACCGGGACAGTCAAGCGAGCAGTACTTC.

This clonotype was seen at least ten times. The chain carries TRBV7-6 and TRBJ2-3, with D perhaps matching TRBD1 (6 bases). This CDR3 is built from 15 residues. V was pared by 5 bases and J by 3 bases, with 15 bases between. Looked up from germline, CDR1 is SGHVS and CDR2 is FNYEAQ. This chain's CDR3 is CASSPRDRKTDTQYF. Here the CDR3 DNA reads TGTGCCAGCAGCCCAAGAGACAGGAAGACAGATACGCAGTATTTT.

The chain combines TRBV4-1 with TRBJ1-1; D might be TRBD1 (5 bases). Trimming left V 0 bases short and J 2 bases short, with 16 bases between. The CDR3 runs to 17 residues. Per germline, CDR1 MGHRA and CDR2 YSYEKL. CDR3 region: CASSQDVGPGLNTEAFF. The CDR3 bases are TGCGCCAGCAGCCAAGATGTAGGCCCAGGGTTAAACACTGAAGCTTTCTTT.

This chain links TRBV12-3 or TRBV12-4 with TRBJ1-5; D not resolved. Trimming left V 1 base short and J 11 bases short, with 12 bases between. CDR3 length equals 13 residues. Here the CDR3 reads CASSLVDPSTQHF. CDR3 DNA: TGTGCCAGCAGTTTAGTTGACCCTTCTACCCAGCATTTT.

The V and J genes are TRBV20-1 and TRBJ2-2; 14 bases are a match to TRBD2. V lost 1 base to trimming and J lost 4 bases; unmatched junction nucleotides: 5. This CDR3 has 17 residues. Germline CDR1 is DFQATT and CDR2 is SNEGSKA (reference sequence). CDR3 protein: CSARVRLAGGPTGELFF. The CDR3 nucleotides read TGCAGTGCTAGAGTGAGACTAGCGGGGGGGCCCACCGGGGAGCTGTTTTTT.

This clonotype was counted ten times or more. This chain links TRBV20-1 with TRBJ2-1; 8 bases are a match to TRBD2. V lost 7 bases, J lost 7 bases, and 18 bases stayed unmatched. Per the germline V gene, CDR1 is DFQATT and CDR2 is SNEGSKA (reference sequence). This CDR3 is 16 amino acids long. DNA of the CDR3: TGCAGTGTAACGAGTTCAGAGCGGGGGTTGTGGAATGAGCAGTTCTTC. This codes for CSVTSSERGLWNEQFF.

This chain uses TRBV7-9 with TRBJ1-1; weak D call: TRBD1 (6 bases). Germline V gene sequence: CDR1 SEHNR, CDR2 FQNEAQ (reference sequence). CDR3 size: 15 residues. Trimming stripped 6 bases from V and 2 bases from J, with 16 bases between. For the CDR3, the DNA is TGTGCCAGCAGATCCGGGGGGGGCCTTAACACTGAAGCTTTCTTT. This translates into CASRSGGGLNTEAFF.

In this sample, this clonotype turned up a few times. V is TRBV7-2 and J is TRBJ2-3, with no clear D. This CDR3 comprises 15 residues. CDR1 is SGHTA and CDR2 is FQGNSA in the germline V gene. V lost 4 bases and J 0 bases, leaving 11 bases between the germline ends. CDR3 in amino acids: CASSSSISSTDTQYF. CDR3 nucleotide sequence: TGTGCCAGCAGCTCCTCTATCTCTAGCACAGATACGCAGTATTTT.

The sample holds a few counts of this clonotype. CDR3 protein: CASSGLAAGFEQYF. The CDR3 DNA is TGTGCCAGCAGCGGACTAGCGGCGGGTTTCGAGCAGTACTTC. The chain is built from TRBV7-2 and TRBJ2-7, with 10 bases fitting TRBD2. Trimming cost V 5 bases and J 6 bases; bases outside gene matches: 7. CDR1 is SGHTA, CDR2 FQGNSA, per germline. The CDR3 totals 14 residues.

The chain's CDR3 is CASSQSENTEAFF. CDR3 DNA sequence: TGCGCCAGCAGCCAATCCGAGAACACTGAAGCTTTCTTT. The chain links TRBV4-1 to TRBJ1-1; D unresolved. Germline V CDR1 and CDR2: MGHRA, YSYEKL. Trimming shortened V by 2 bases and J by 1 base, and 5 bases separated the two germline ends. This CDR3 region has 13 residues.

This clonotype occurred once. This chain uses TRBV9 with TRBJ1-2; a weak D match, TRBD1 (6 bases). The V and J ends lost 4 bases and 4 bases respectively, with 14 bases between them. Germline values: CDR1 SGDLS, CDR2 YYNGEE. This CDR3 has 14 amino acids. DNA for the CDR3: TGTGCCAGCAGCCCAAACCTAGGGGGCTATGGCTACACCTTC. Translation gives CASSPNLGGYGYTF.

V is TRBV14 and J is TRBJ1-1; no firm D call. CDR1 is SGHDN, CDR2 FVKESK, per germline. Trimming took 0 bases from V and 5 from J, leaving 10 bases between them. The CDR3 spans 14 residues. The CDR3 region is CASSQESAGTEAFF. The CDR3 nucleotides are TGTGCCAGCAGCCAAGAATCAGCAGGTACTGAAGCTTTCTTT.

This clonotype was seen just once. The CDR3 protein is CASSQASGFTDTQYF. For the CDR3, the DNA is TGTGCCAGCAGCCAAGCTAGCGGATTCACAGATACGCAGTATTTT. The gene calls are TRBV3-1 and TRBJ2-3; 7 nucleotides agree with TRBD2. This CDR3 region has 15 residues. The J segment lost 2 bases and the V segment lost 1 base, leaving 3 bases of the junction unmatched. The germline CDR1 and CDR2 sequences are LGHDT and YNNKEL (reference sequence).

This clonotype has a count of ten or more. The junction differs from germline at one of its ends, possibly a read error. This rearrangement joins TRBV7-7 to TRBJ1-3; TRBD1 agrees at 9 bases. Germline loops: CDR1 SSHAT, CDR2 FNYEAQ (reference sequence). This CDR3 contains 15 residues. This CDR3 reads CASSQGTGPGNTIYF. The CDR3, as DNA: TGTGCTAGCAGCCAGGGGACAGGGCCTGGAAACACCATATATTTT.

The rearrangement joins TRBV7-8 to TRBJ1-1; 8 bases align to TRBD1. V gave up 4 bases and J gave up 5 bases; unmatched junction bases: 12. The CDR3 totals 16 residues. CDR1 SGHVS and CDR2 FQNEAQ come from the germline V gene. The CDR3 region has the DNA TGTGCCAGCAGCTCGAGGCAAGGACAGGGAGAAACTGAAGCTTTCTTT. This encodes CASSSRQGQGETEAFF.

This chain connects TRBV7-2 to TRBJ1-3; 7 bases are shared with TRBD1. Unmatched junction bases numbered 14, after V lost 5 bases and J lost 4 bases. Germline CDR1 SGHTA, CDR2 FQGNSA. The length of the CDR3 is 17 residues. CDR3 bases: TGTGCCAGCAGCGCCCGGGGAGGGGGCGCGCGGGGAAACACCATATATTTT. Its protein product is CASSARGGGARGNTIYF.

Turning to this clonotype: An end of the junction differs from the germline gene, which may be a read error. The chain is built from TRBV5-5 and TRBJ1-1; D not certain. Germline CDR1 reads SGHKS; CDR2 reads YYEKEE (reference sequence). This CDR3 has 13 amino acids. CDR3 in DNA: TGTGCCAGCAGCGCCCTAATGAACACTGACGCTTTCTTT. Protein: CASSALMNTDAFF.

This clonotype is large by share. The gene calls are TRBV12-3 or TRBV12-4 and TRBJ2-1; D is perhaps TRBD1 (5 bases). There are 15 residues in the CDR3. Trimming cost V 1 base and J 0 bases, with 7 bases left between them. This CDR3 reads CASSLGQSSYNEQFF. The CDR3 DNA reads as TGTGCCAGCAGTTTAGGACAGAGCTCCTACAATGAGCAGTTCTTC.

This clonotype was detected many times. The genes are TRBV6-2 or TRBV6-3 and TRBJ2-1, with D uncertain. The CDR3 is made up of 16 amino acids. V lost 6 bases and J lost 5, with 20 bases in between. The germline gives CDR1 MNHEY, CDR2 SVGEGT. The chain's CDR3 is CASSLAYIPPNNEQFF. In nucleotides, the CDR3 is TGTGCCAGCAGCCTTGCTTATATCCCCCCGAACAATGAGCAGTTCTTC.

The chain links TRBV9 to TRBJ1-6; D gene ambiguous. With 3 bases removed from V and 4 bases from J, the gap between germline ends came to 17 bases. The CDR3 spans 17 residues. In germline, CDR1 is SGDLS, CDR2 YYNGEE. The CDR3: CASSAMDRSGYNSPLHF. CDR3 DNA: TGTGCCAGCAGCGCCATGGACCGATCCGGTTATAATTCACCCCTCCACTTT.

The V gene is TRBV19, the J gene TRBJ2-5; 8 bases fit TRBD1. The V gene end was trimmed by 3 bases and the J gene end by 5 bases; junction bases not matched to a gene: 8. The CDR3 consists of 15 residues. From germline, CDR1 is LNHDA and CDR2 SQIVND (reference sequence). CDR3 DNA sequence: TGTGCCAGTAGTATCACGGGACAGGTGTGGGAGACCCAGTACTTC. This codes for CASSITGQVWETQYF.

This clonotype was recorded a few times. The J gene is TRBJ2-7, the V gene TRBV7-9; the D gene is possibly TRBD1 (5 bases). V lost 4 bases and J lost 6, with 10 bases in between. The germline V gene encodes CDR1 SEHNR and CDR2 FQNEAQ (reference sequence). This CDR3 has 12 residues. The chain's CDR3 is CASSSGRVEQYF. CDR3 nucleotides: TGTGCCAGCAGCTCAGGGCGTGTCGAGCAGTACTTC.

As DNA, the CDR3 is TGTGCCAGCAGCTCGCGCGGACAGGGCGGCGGCTACACCTTC. It encodes CASSSRGQGGGYTF. The chain is built from TRBV7-2 and TRBJ1-2, with 8 bases lining up with TRBD1. CDR1 and CDR2 from the germline V gene are SGHTA and FQGNSA. The CDR3 has 14 amino acids. V shed 4 bases, J shed 8 bases, and the junction held 9 bases outside the gene matches.

The chain joins TRBV24-1 to TRBJ2-5; tentative D call: TRBD2 (5 bases). The germline gives CDR1 KGHDR, CDR2 SFDVKD. The CDR3 spans 12 residues. Trimming cost V 6 bases and J 3 bases, with 7 bases left between them. As DNA, the CDR3 is TGTGCCACCAGTACGGGAAAAGAGACCCAGTACTTC. Translation: CATSTGKETQYF.

Note on this clonotype: A junction end diverges from the germline sequence, so it may reflect a read error. The genes are TRBV7-3 and TRBJ1-2, with D tentatively TRBD1 (6 bases). Germline CDR1 SGHTA, CDR2 FQGTGA. The CDR3 consists of 16 residues. In DNA form, the CDR3 reads TGTGCCAGCAGCCTAACTGGACAGACCTCTAACTATGGCTACACCTTC. This sequence encodes CASSLTGQTSNYGYTF.